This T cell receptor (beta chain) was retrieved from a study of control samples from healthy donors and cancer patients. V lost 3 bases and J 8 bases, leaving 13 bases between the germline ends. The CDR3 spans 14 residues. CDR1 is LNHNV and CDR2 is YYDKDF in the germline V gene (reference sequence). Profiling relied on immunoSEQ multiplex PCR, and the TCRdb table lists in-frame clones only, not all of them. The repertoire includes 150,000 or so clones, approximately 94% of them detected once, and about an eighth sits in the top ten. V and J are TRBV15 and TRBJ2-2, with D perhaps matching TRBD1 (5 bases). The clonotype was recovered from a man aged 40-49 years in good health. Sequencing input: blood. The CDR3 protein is CATSSRQILGELFF. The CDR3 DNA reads TGTGCCACCAGCAGTCGACAGATACTAGGGGAGCTGTTTTTT.